Following are 30 T cell receptor beta chains from one sample sequenced in a study of CD8 T cells in Susac syndrome. Reverse transcription of roughly 0.5 to 1 ug RNA was performed with random hexamers. From the immunoSEQ multiplex PCR reads, TCRdb called clonotypes with MiXCR, one entry per CDR3 protein. The table has 150,000 to 160,000 distinct CDR3 sequences, about 94% seen once. The material sequenced was CD8+ T cells from PBMCs. Receptor source: a human donor with multiple sclerosis.

This rearrangement joins TRBV7-2 to TRBJ2-7; no reliable D call. CDR1 and CDR2 (germline): SGHTA, FQGNSA. The CDR3 is 16 amino acids. Trimming shortened V by 5 bases and J by 0 bases, and 17 bases separated the two germline ends. The CDR3 sequence is CASSPDPGPSSYEQYF. The CDR3 DNA follows: TGTGCCAGCAGCCCAGATCCAGGCCCTAGCTCCTACGAGCAGTACTTC.

The chain couples TRBV9 to TRBJ1-1, with D unclear. V shed 1 base and J shed 1 base, with 5 bases lying between them. This CDR3 has 13 residues. Germline V gene lookup returns CDR1 SGDLS and CDR2 YYNGEE. The CDR3 region has the DNA TGTGCCAGCAGCGTAACGTCGAACACTGAAGCTTTCTTT. Translated: CASSVTSNTEAFF. Full variable domain (remainder filled in from reference TRBV9 and TRBJ1-1): DSGVTQTPKHLITATGQRVTLRCSPRSGDLSVYWYQQSLDQGLQFLIQYYNGEERAKGNILERFSAQQFPDLHSELNLSSLELGDSALYFCASSVTSNTEAFFGQGTRLTVV.

This clonotype was recorded once. The gene calls are TRBV27 and TRBJ1-2, with D unresolved. Trimming stripped 6 bases from V and 8 bases from J, with 19 bases between. From germline, CDR1 is MNHEY and CDR2 SMNVEV (reference sequence). The CDR3 is 14 amino acids. The CDR3 spells CASRIGLGAYGYTF. The CDR3 DNA follows: TGTGCCAGCAGAATAGGGTTGGGCGCCTACGGCTACACCTTC.

This chain uses TRBV27 with TRBJ2-1, with TRBD1 matching over 8 bases. Germline CDR1 is MNHEY and CDR2 is SMNVEV (reference sequence). The length of the CDR3 is 14 residues. Losses at the gene ends were 3 bases for V and 4 bases for J; bases not matched to a gene: 2. CDR3: CASSLGQAYNEQFF. CDR3 coding DNA: TGTGCCAGCAGTTTGGGACAGGCGTACAATGAGCAGTTCTTC.

The rearrangement links TRBV14 to TRBJ2-1; maybe TRBD2 (6 bases). The V gene's germline CDR1 is SGHDN and CDR2 FVKESK. V was shortened by 7 bases and J by 7 bases, with 23 bases between the two germline ends. The CDR3 totals 16 residues. CDR3 sequence reads: CASTHGAGAVRNEQFF. CDR3 coding DNA: TGTGCCAGCACCCATGGAGCGGGTGCCGTCCGGAATGAGCAGTTCTTC.

The chain combines TRBV9 with TRBJ1-1, with TRBD1 matching 7 bases. This CDR3 has 15 amino acids. The V gene's germline CDR1 is SGDLS and CDR2 YYNGEE. With V trimmed by 1 base and J by 3 bases, 6 bases remained unmatched. CDR3 in DNA: TGTGCCAGCAGCGTACCCGCAGGGGGTCACACTGAAGCTTTCTTT. Translated: CASSVPAGGHTEAFF. Full variable domain (rest looked up from reference TRBV9 and TRBJ1-1): DSGVTQTPKHLITATGQRVTLRCSPRSGDLSVYWYQQSLDQGLQFLIQYYNGEERAKGNILERFSAQQFPDLHSELNLSSLELGDSALYFCASSVPAGGHTEAFFGQGTRLTVV.

The rearrangement links TRBV13 to TRBJ2-7; 7 bases are shared with TRBD1. V lost 5 bases to trimming and J lost 0 bases; unmatched junction nucleotides: 7. From germline, CDR1 is PRHDT and CDR2 FYEKMQ (reference sequence). This CDR3 is built from 15 residues. The CDR3, as DNA: TGTGCCAGCAGCGAACAGGGGCGTAGCTCCTACGAGCAGTACTTC. It codes for CASSEQGRSSYEQYF.

V usage is TRBV2 and J usage is TRBJ1-2; no firm D call. The V end lost 2 bases, the J end lost 2 bases, and 12 bases lay between the germline ends. The CDR3 has 15 residues. The V gene's germline CDR1 is SNHLY and CDR2 FYNNEI. Written as DNA, the CDR3 is TGTGCCAGCAGTGAACTTTTCGACCGCAACTATGGCTACACCTTC. Translation: CASSELFDRNYGYTF.

J is TRBJ2-3 and V is TRBV6-1, with 11 bases fitting TRBD1. From germline, CDR1 is MNHNS and CDR2 SASEGT. The CDR3 has 16 residues. V lost 6 bases to trimming and J lost 2 bases; unmatched junction nucleotides: 7. CDR3 DNA sequence: TGTGCCAGCAGGCCCCGGGACAGGGGGATCACAGATACGCAGTATTTT. Translated, it gives CASRPRDRGITDTQYF.

The gene calls are TRBV4-2 and TRBJ2-3; D ambiguous. Per the germline V gene, CDR1 is LGHNA and CDR2 is YNFKEQ. The CDR3 totals 17 residues. V was trimmed by 1 base and J by 4 bases, leaving 18 bases between them. The CDR3 loop reads CASSQVSLPEGPDTQYF. The CDR3 DNA reads TGTGCCAGCAGCCAAGTTAGCCTCCCCGAAGGCCCAGATACGCAGTATTTT.

This clonotype is a singleton in its sample. The chain is built from TRBV12-3 or TRBV12-4 and TRBJ2-1; D perhaps matches TRBD1 (6 bases). The CDR3 runs to 15 residues. V lost 4 bases to trimming and J lost 0 bases, with 10 bases between them. The CDR3 DNA is TGTGCCAGCAGTTACAGGGCGAGCTCCTACAATGAGCAGTTCTTC. The encoded protein is CASSYRASSYNEQFF.

The chain couples TRBV6-5 to TRBJ1-2; D uncertain. V was clipped by 2 bases and J by 2 bases, with 6 bases between them. Per germline, CDR1 MNHEY and CDR2 SVGAGI. This CDR3 spans 13 amino acids. CDR3 DNA: TGTGCCAGCAGTTACGGGGAGAACTATGGCTACACCTTC. Protein: CASSYGENYGYTF.

The CDR3 region is CASSPGLALDNEQFF. CDR3 sequence (DNA): TGTGCCAGCAGCCCAGGACTAGCGCTTGACAATGAGCAGTTCTTC. The chain carries TRBV7-9 and TRBJ2-1, with 9 bases identical to TRBD2. The CDR3 consists of 15 residues. With 5 bases clipped from V and 5 bases from J, the junction kept 7 bases outside the gene matches. Germline V gene sequence: CDR1 SEHNR, CDR2 FQNEAQ (reference sequence).

This clonotype showed up just once. This rearrangement joins TRBV9 to TRBJ2-5; 7 positions agree with TRBD2. The CDR3 spans 14 residues. The V and J ends lost 3 bases and 2 bases, in that order; junction bases with no gene match: 4. Germline V lookup: CDR1 SGDLS, CDR2 YYNGEE. CDR3 nucleotides: TGTGCCAGCAGCGCGGGGGGACTTCAAGAGACCCAGTACTTC. Residues: CASSAGGLQETQYF. The full variable domain, rest sourced from reference TRBV9 and TRBJ2-5, is DSGVTQTPKHLITATGQRVTLRCSPRSGDLSVYWYQQSLDQGLQFLIQYYNGEERAKGNILERFSAQQFPDLHSELNLSSLELGDSALYFCASSAGGLQETQYFGPGTRLLVL.

V usage is TRBV3-1 and J usage is TRBJ1-4; D remains unclear. This CDR3 spans 16 amino acids. CDR1 is LGHDT, CDR2 YNNKEL, per germline (reference sequence). V lost 1 base and J lost 8, with 17 bases in between. CDR3 DNA sequence: TGTGCCAGCAGCCAAGTCGCGGAGCCCTATGGGGAAAAACTGTTTTTT. This codes for CASSQVAEPYGEKLFF.

This chain connects TRBV5-1 to TRBJ1-1; D gene ambiguous. This CDR3 contains 11 residues. Germline V gene lookup returns CDR1 SGHRS and CDR2 YFSETQ. Trimming took 0 bases from V and 7 from J, leaving 4 bases between them. The CDR3 DNA reads TGCGCCAGCAGCTTGGGCGATGAAGCTTTCTTT. This translates into CASSLGDEAFF.

The rearrangement joins TRBV29-1 to TRBJ2-5; possible D gene TRBD1, 6 bases. Between the trimmed V and J ends, which lost 7 bases and 5 bases, there was a span of 20 bases. Looked up from germline, CDR1 is SQVTM and CDR2 is ANQGSEA. The CDR3 has 14 residues. In DNA form, the CDR3 reads TGCAGCGCCACGCACAGGGACGAGGGGGAGACCCAGTACTTC. As protein: CSATHRDEGETQYF.

The rearrangement links TRBV9 to TRBJ2-3; 8 nucleotides align to TRBD1. This CDR3 is built from 17 residues. Germline V CDR1 and CDR2: SGDLS, YYNGEE. V shed 4 bases, J shed 0 bases, and the junction held 10 bases outside the gene matches. The DNA of the CDR3 is TGTGCCAGCAGCCCGCAGGCAGGGGGCATTAGCACAGATACGCAGTATTTT. It translates to CASSPQAGGISTDTQYF.

This clonotype was recorded only once. The chain's CDR3 is CASSSWGRTEAFF. DNA of the CDR3: TGTGCCAGCAGTTCCTGGGGAAGGACTGAAGCTTTCTTT. V usage is TRBV12-3 or TRBV12-4 and J usage is TRBJ1-1; D remains ambiguous. Between the trimmed V and J ends, which lost 4 bases and 5 bases, there was a span of 11 bases. The CDR3 length is 13 residues.

The gene calls are TRBV20-1 and TRBJ2-7; weak D call: TRBD2 (7 bases). Germline lookup yields CDR1 DFQATT and CDR2 SNEGSKA (reference sequence). V lost 3 bases and J lost 0, with 15 bases in between. This CDR3 has 15 residues. Here the CDR3 DNA reads TGCAGTGCTAGGGAGGTGGCGGGGGCCTCCTACGAGCAGTACTTC. Translation gives CSAREVAGASYEQYF.

J is TRBJ2-3 and V is TRBV2; D ambiguous. The V end was cut by 8 bases, the J end by 4 bases, with 10 bases between. The germline V gene encodes CDR1 SNHLY and CDR2 FYNNEI. The CDR3 totals 12 residues. The CDR3 DNA reads TGTGCCAGCGTCCCTTCGCCAGATACGCAGTATTTT. It is translated as CASVPSPDTQYF.

CDR3 region: CASSPEGPYSGEQFF. CDR3 nucleotides: TGTGCCAGCAGCCCCGAAGGACCGTATAGCGGTGAGCAGTTCTTC. The chain couples TRBV3-1 to TRBJ2-1, with a possible D match to TRBD2 (6 bases). The CDR3 extends over 15 amino acids. Germline V gene lookup returns CDR1 LGHDT and CDR2 YNNKEL (reference sequence). Trimming pared 4 bases from V and 9 bases from J, leaving 19 bases between.

This sequence joins TRBV5-4 and TRBJ2-2; D is undetermined. The germline V gene has CDR1 SGHNT and CDR2 YYREEE (reference sequence). The length of the CDR3 is 14 residues. Trimming took off 0 bases at V and 5 bases at J, with 8 bases between the two ends. CDR3 amino acids: CASSLGGRTGELFF. The CDR3 region has the DNA TGTGCCAGCAGCTTGGGCGGAAGGACCGGGGAGCTGTTTTTT.

The chain is built from TRBV12-3 or TRBV12-4 and TRBJ1-1; 7 bases agree with TRBD1. The CDR3 contains 14 residues. Trimming cost V 6 bases and J 5 bases; bases outside gene matches: 9. The CDR3 region is CASSVQGLWTEAFF. CDR3 sequence (DNA): TGTGCCAGCAGCGTACAGGGGCTCTGGACTGAAGCTTTCTTT.

This clonotype was counted a single time. The V gene is TRBV27, the J gene TRBJ2-7; perhaps TRBD2 as D (5 bases). CDR3 length equals 15 residues. Per germline, CDR1 MNHEY and CDR2 SMNVEV (reference sequence). Trimming left V 5 bases short and J 0 bases short, with 14 bases between. CDR3 loop: CASSHVYGDSYEQYF. Written as DNA, the CDR3 is TGTGCCAGCAGTCACGTCTACGGGGACTCCTACGAGCAGTACTTC.

This clonotype was detected once. V is TRBV7-9 and J is TRBJ2-5; 7 nucleotides match TRBD1. V trimming: 4 bases; J trimming: 1 base; junction bases outside the gene matches: 3. This CDR3 contains 14 residues. Germline lookup yields CDR1 SEHNR and CDR2 FQNEAQ (reference sequence). CDR3 sequence (DNA): TGTGCCAGCAGCTGGGGACAGTCCCAAGAGACCCAGTACTTC. Protein product: CASSWGQSQETQYF.

This clonotype has only one observation. The rearrangement links TRBV29-1 to TRBJ1-1, with a tentative D call TRBD1 (5 bases). V lost 5 bases to trimming and J lost 8 bases, with 12 bases between them. Germline lookup yields CDR1 SQVTM and CDR2 ANQGSEA. The CDR3 consists of 11 residues. Written as DNA, the CDR3 is TGCAGCGTTCCGGGACGTCTAGAAGCTTTCTTT. Amino acids: CSVPGRLEAFF.

The chain links TRBV7-2 to TRBJ2-7; D unresolved. The CDR3 is 11 amino acids. Germline assignment: CDR1 SGHTA and CDR2 FQGNSA. Trimming took 0 bases from V and 6 from J, leaving 3 bases between them. CDR3 region: CASSLAVEQYF. CDR3 coding DNA: TGTGCCAGCAGCTTAGCCGTCGAGCAGTACTTC.

This rearrangement joins TRBV20-1 to TRBJ2-5; 8 bases match TRBD1. The V segment lost 7 bases and the J segment 1 base; nucleotides outside the gene matches: 5. The CDR3 sequence is 13 residues long. Per the germline V gene, CDR1 is DFQATT and CDR2 is SNEGSKA (reference sequence). The CDR3 sequence is CSEEDRVQETQYF. As DNA, the CDR3 is TGCAGTGAAGAGGACAGGGTCCAAGAGACCCAGTACTTC.

This chain joins TRBV5-1 and TRBJ2-7; a possible D gene is TRBD2 (7 bases). Germline CDR1 reads SGHRS; CDR2 reads YFSETQ. This CDR3 spans 16 amino acids. V lost 8 bases and J lost 0, with 21 bases in between. The CDR3 here is CASGGAPDLRSYEQYF. Here the CDR3 DNA reads TGCGCCAGTGGGGGGGCCCCCGACCTTCGCTCCTACGAGCAGTACTTC.